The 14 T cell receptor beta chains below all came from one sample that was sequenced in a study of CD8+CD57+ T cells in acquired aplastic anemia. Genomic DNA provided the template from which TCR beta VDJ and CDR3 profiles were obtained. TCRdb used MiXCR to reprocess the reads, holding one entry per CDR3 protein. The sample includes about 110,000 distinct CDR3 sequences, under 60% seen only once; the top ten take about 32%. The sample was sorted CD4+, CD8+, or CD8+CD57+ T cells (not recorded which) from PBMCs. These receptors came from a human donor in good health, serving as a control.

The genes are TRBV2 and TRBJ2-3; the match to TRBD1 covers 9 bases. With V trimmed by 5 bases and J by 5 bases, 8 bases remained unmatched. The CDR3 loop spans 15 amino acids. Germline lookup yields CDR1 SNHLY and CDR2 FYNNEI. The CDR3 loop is CASSTPGQGRDTQYF. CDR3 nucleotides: TGTGCCAGCAGTACTCCGGGACAGGGAAGAGATACGCAGTATTTT.

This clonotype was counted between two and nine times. CDR3 in amino acids: CASSRTGLAGTGELFF. In DNA, the CDR3 is TGTGCCAGCAGCCGTACGGGGCTAGCGGGGACCGGGGAGCTGTTTTTT. V and J are TRBV4-2 and TRBJ2-2, with 9 bases aligning to TRBD2. CDR1 and CDR2 (germline): LGHNA, YNFKEQ. V trimming: 4 bases; J trimming: 5 bases; junction bases outside the gene matches: 8. The CDR3 covers 16 residues.

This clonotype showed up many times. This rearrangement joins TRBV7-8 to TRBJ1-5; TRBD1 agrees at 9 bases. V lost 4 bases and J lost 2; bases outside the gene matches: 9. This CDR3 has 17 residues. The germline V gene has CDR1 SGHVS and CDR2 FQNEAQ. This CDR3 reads CASSSPTGGVGNQPQHF. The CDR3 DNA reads TGTGCCAGCAGCTCCCCGACAGGGGGTGTGGGCAATCAGCCCCAGCATTTT.

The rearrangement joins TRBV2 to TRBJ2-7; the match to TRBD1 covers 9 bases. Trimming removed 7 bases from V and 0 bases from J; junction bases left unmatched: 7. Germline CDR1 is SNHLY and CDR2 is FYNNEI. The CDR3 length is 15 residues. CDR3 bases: TGTGCCAGCATAGGGACAGGGCGCAGCTCCTACGAGCAGTACTTC. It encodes CASIGTGRSSYEQYF.

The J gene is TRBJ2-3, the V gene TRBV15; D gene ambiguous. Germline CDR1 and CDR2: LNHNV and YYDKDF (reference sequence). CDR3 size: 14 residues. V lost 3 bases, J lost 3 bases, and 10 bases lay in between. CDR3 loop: CATSSEGPTDTQYF. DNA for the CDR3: TGTGCCACCAGCAGTGAAGGGCCTACAGATACGCAGTATTTT.

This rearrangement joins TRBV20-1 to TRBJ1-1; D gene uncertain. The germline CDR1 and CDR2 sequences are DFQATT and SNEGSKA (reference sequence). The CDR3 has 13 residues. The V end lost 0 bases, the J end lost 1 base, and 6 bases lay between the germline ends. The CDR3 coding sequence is TGCAGTGCTAGAGACGCGAAGAACACTGAAGCTTTCTTT. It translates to CSARDAKNTEAFF.

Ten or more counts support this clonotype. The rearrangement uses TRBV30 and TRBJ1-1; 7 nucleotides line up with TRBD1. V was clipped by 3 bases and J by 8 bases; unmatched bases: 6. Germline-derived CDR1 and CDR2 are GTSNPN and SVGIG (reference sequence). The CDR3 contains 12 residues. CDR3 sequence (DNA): TGTGCCTGGAGCCATACAGGGGACGAAGCTTTCTTT. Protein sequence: CAWSHTGDEAFF.

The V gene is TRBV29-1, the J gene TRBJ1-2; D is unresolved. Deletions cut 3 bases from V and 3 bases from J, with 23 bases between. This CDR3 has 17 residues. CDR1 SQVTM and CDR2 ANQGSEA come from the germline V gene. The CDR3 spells CSVENGPEVSFHYGYTF. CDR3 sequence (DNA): TGCAGCGTTGAGAACGGTCCCGAAGTTAGTTTCCACTATGGCTACACCTTC.

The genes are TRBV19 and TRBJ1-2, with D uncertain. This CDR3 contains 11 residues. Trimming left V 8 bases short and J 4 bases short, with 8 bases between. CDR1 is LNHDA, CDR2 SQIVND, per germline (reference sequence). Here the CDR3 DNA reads TGTGCCAGTCTTAAGGGCTATGGCTACACCTTC. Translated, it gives CASLKGYGYTF. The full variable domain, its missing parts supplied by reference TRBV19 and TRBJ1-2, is DGGITQSPKYLFRKEGQNVTLSCEQNLNHDAMYWYRQDPGQGLRLIYYSQIVNDFQKGDIAEGYSVSREKKESFPLTVTSAQKNPTAFYLCASLKGYGYTFGSGTRLTVV.

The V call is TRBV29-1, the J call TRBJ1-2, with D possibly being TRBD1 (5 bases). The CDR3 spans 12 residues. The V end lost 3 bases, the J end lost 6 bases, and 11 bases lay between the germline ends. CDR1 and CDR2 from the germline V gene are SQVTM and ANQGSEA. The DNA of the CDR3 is TGCAGCGTTGAGAGTCGGGGGAATGGCTACACCTTC. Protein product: CSVESRGNGYTF.

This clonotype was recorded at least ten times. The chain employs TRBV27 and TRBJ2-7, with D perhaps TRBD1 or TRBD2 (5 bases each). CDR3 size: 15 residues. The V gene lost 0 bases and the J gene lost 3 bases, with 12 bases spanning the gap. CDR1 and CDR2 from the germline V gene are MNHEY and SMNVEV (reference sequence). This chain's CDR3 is CASSLSSSGGYEQYF. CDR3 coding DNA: TGTGCCAGCAGTTTATCGAGTTCTGGGGGCTACGAGCAGTACTTC.

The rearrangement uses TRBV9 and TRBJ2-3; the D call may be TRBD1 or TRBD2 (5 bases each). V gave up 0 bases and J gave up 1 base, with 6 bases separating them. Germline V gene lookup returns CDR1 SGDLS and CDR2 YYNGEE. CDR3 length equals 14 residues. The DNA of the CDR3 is TGTGCCAGCAGCGTAGTGGGGGGCACAGATACGCAGTATTTT. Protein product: CASSVVGGTDTQYF.

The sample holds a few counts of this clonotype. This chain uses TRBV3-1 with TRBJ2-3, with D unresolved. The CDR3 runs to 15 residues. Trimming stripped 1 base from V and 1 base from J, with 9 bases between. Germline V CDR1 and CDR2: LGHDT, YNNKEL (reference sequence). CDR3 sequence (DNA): TGTGCCAGCAGCCAAGTAACCGTTGGCACAGATACGCAGTATTTT. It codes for CASSQVTVGTDTQYF.

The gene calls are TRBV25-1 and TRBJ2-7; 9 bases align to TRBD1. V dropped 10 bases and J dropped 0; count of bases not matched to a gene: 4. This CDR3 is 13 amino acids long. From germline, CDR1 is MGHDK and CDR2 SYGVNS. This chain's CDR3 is CAKRTGVSYEQYF. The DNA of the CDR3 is TGTGCCAAGCGGACAGGGGTCTCCTACGAGCAGTACTTC.